Listed below are T cell receptor beta chains from one sample, sequenced in a study of preoperative IRX-2 immunotherapy in early breast cancer. The assay was immunoSEQ multiplex PCR, and TCRdb's table has in-frame clones only and misses some. Found here are around 25,000 clones, about 95% of them singletons; the top ten hold around 16%. The material sequenced was tumor tissue, taken after IRX-2 immunotherapy. Receptors were obtained from a human donor with breast cancer. The CDR3 runs from the conserved cysteine through the conserved F or W. D genes are given only for firm matches. Some rows mark clone size as missing; the rest say once, few, many or name a class of expanded clone.

TRBJ1-6 | TRBV14 | . | . | 21 | CASSSSGVTRLEIDPKSPLHF | TGTGCCAGCAGCTCCTCAGGAGTAACCCGTCTGGAGATCGATCCGAAATCACCCCTCCACTTT
TRBJ2-1 | TRBV4-3 | . | . | 16 | CASSRGGAGPSNEQFF | TGCGCCAGCAGCCGTGGGGGGGCCGGACCCTCCAATGAGCAGTTCTTC
TRBJ2-7 | TRBV18 | TRBD2 | . | 15 | CASSPFGGEAFEQYF | TGTGCCAGCTCACCATTCGGGGGGGAAGCTTTCGAGCAGTACTTC
TRBJ1-1 | TRBV18 | . | . | 13 | CASSRSRNTEAFF | TGTGCCAGCTCTCGGAGCCGGAACACTGAAGCTTTCTTT
TRBJ1-2 | TRBV5-1 | TRBD1 | . | 14 | CASSLAGTAYGYTF | TGCGCCAGCAGCTTGGCCGGGACAGCCTATGGCTACACCTTC
TRBJ2-1 | TRBV7-3 | TRBD2 | . | 17 | CASSSTNLASGSNEQFF | TGTGCCAGCAGCTCCACTAATCTGGCTAGCGGGAGTAATGAGCAGTTCTTC
TRBJ2-5 | TRBV6-5 | TRBD1 | . | 14 | CASSYGTGGETQYF | TGTGCCAGCAGTTACGGGACAGGGGGGGAGACCCAGTACTTC
TRBJ2-5 | TRBV5-1 | . | . | 14 | CASSGGPLQETQYF | TGCGCCAGCAGCGGGGGACCGCTCCAAGAGACCCAGTACTTC
TRBJ2-7 | TRBV5-1 | . | . | 13 | CASSLVSGYEQYF | TGCGCCAGCAGCTTGGTGTCAGGATACGAGCAGTACTTC
TRBJ1-3 | TRBV4-2 | TRBD1 | . | 16 | CASSQRPGQGLNTIYF | TGTGCCAGCAGCCAGAGACCGGGACAGGGTCTCAACACCATATATTTT
TRBJ1-6 | TRBV7-2 | . | . | 15 | CASSSTMTGYSPLHF | TGTGCCAGCAGCTCAACCATGACAGGTTATTCACCCCTCCACTTT
TRBJ2-4 | TRBV6-6 | . | once | 15 | CASSYSMLAKGIQYF | TGTGCCAGCAGTTACTCTATGCTAGCAAAGGGCATTCAGTACTTC
TRBJ2-5 | TRBV28 | . | . | 11 | CASSEQETQYF | TGTGCCAGCAGTGAACAAGAGACCCAGTACTTC
TRBJ2-5 | TRBV18 | TRBD1 | . | 15 | CASSPTAGQAETQYF | TGTGCCAGCTCACCTACCGCGGGACAGGCGGAGACCCAGTACTTC
TRBJ2-1 | TRBV6-5 | TRBD2 | . | 14 | CASSPGLAVNEQFF | TGTGCCAGCAGTCCGGGACTAGCGGTAAATGAGCAGTTCTTC
TRBJ2-3 | TRBV27 | . | . | 14 | CASSFRAHEYTQYF | TGTGCCAGCAGTTTCAGAGCGCATGAGTATACGCAGTATTTT
TRBJ2-4 | TRBV11-1 | . | . | 18 | CASSLRLVGDMAKNIQYF | TGTGCCAGCAGCTTACGGCTAGTGGGGGATATGGCCAAAAACATTCAGTACTTC
TRBJ1-2 | TRBV6-6 | . | once | 13 | CASSPSQAYGYTF | TGTGCCAGCAGCCCCAGCCAGGCCTATGGCTACACCTTC
TRBJ2-5 | TRBV7-7 | TRBD1 | . | 15 | CASSRGTAVQETQYF | TGTGCTAGCAGCCGAGGGACAGCTGTCCAAGAGACCCAGTACTTC
TRBJ2-2 | TRBV4-1 | TRBD2 | . | 19 | CASSQRGLAGAGGTGELFF | TGCGCCAGCAGCCAAAGGGGACTAGCGGGGGCCGGAGGGACCGGGGAGCTGTTTTTT
TRBJ2-5 | TRBV7-9 | . | . | 11 | CASSVTETQYF | TGTGCCAGCAGCGTGACGGAGACCCAGTACTTC
TRBJ1-2 | TRBV5-1 | . | . | 15 | CASSDGGGASYGYTF | TGCGCCAGCAGCGATGGTGGGGGGGCTAGCTATGGCTACACCTTC
TRBJ1-6 | TRBV6-5 | . | medium-sized | 11 | CASSDGAPLHF | TGTGCCAGCAGTGACGGGGCACCCCTCCACTTT
TRBJ2-3 | TRBV5-1 | TRBD1 | . | 14 | CASRKQGAQDTQYF | TGCGCCAGCCGAAAACAGGGGGCACAAGATACGCAGTATTTT
TRBJ2-3 | TRBV11-2 | TRBD1 | . | 15 | CASSSRTGGTDTQYF | TGTGCCAGCAGTTCGAGGACAGGGGGGACAGATACGCAGTATTTT
TRBJ2-7 | TRBV5-8 | . | . | 12 | CASSLTGYEQYF | TGTGCCAGCAGCCTCACAGGGTACGAGCAGTACTTC
TRBJ2-1 | TRBV7-9 | TRBD1 | . | 15 | CASSRTGAAYNEQFF | TGTGCCAGCAGCCGTACAGGGGCAGCTTACAATGAGCAGTTCTTC
TRBJ2-7 | TRBV28 | . | . | 13 | CASSPPLNYEQYF | TGTGCCAGCAGTCCCCCCCTTAACTACGAGCAGTACTTC
TRBJ2-7 | TRBV29-1 | TRBD1 | . | 14 | CSVEEGTGGYEQYF | TGCAGCGTTGAAGAGGGGACAGGGGGCTACGAGCAGTACTTC
TRBJ2-4 | TRBV19 | . | . | 14 | CASSIRGRENIQYF | TGTGCCAGTAGTATCAGGGGCAGAGAAAACATTCAGTACTTC
TRBJ1-5 | TRBV29-1 | . | few | 12 | CSVVVSNQPQHF | TGCAGCGTTGTTGTCAGCAATCAGCCCCAGCATTTT
TRBJ2-7 | TRBV5-6 | . | . | 16 | CASSLYGRTVKYEQYF | TGTGCCAGCAGCTTGTACGGGAGGACAGTAAAGTACGAGCAGTACTTC
TRBJ2-4 | TRBV18 | . | . | 17 | CASSSYRDSLAKNIQYF | TGTGCCAGCTCAAGCTACAGGGATAGCCTAGCCAAAAACATTCAGTACTTC
TRBJ2-7 | TRBV6-5 | TRBD1 | . | 13 | CASRGQGSYEQYF | TGTGCCAGCAGAGGACAGGGAAGCTACGAGCAGTACTTC
TRBJ1-1 | TRBV7-9 | . | . | 15 | CASSRTSRQNTEAFF | TGTGCCAGCAGCAGAACCAGCCGACAGAACACTGAAGCTTTCTTT
TRBJ2-7 | TRBV27 | . | medium-sized | 16 | CASSLSVGTLSYEQYF | TGTGCCAGCAGTTTATCGGTGGGGACTCTCTCCTACGAGCAGTACTTC
TRBJ2-2 | TRBV9 | . | . | 13 | CASSVAITGELFF | TGTGCCAGCAGCGTAGCTATTACCGGGGAGCTGTTTTTT
TRBJ2-2 | TRBV29-1 | . | . | 11 | CSVAGTGELFF | TGCAGCGTTGCGGGGACCGGGGAGCTGTTTTTT
TRBJ2-3 | TRBV6-1 | TRBD1 | . | 15 | CASGGTGARTDTQYF | TGTGCCAGCGGAGGGACAGGAGCCCGCACAGATACGCAGTATTTT
TRBJ2-7 | TRBV7-9 | . | . | 11 | CASSLQYEQYF | TGTGCCAGCAGCCTCCAGTACGAGCAGTACTTC
TRBJ2-5 | TRBV11-3 | . | . | 15 | CASSLGPSSQETQYF | TGTGCCAGCAGCTTAGGACCCAGCTCACAAGAGACCCAGTACTTC
TRBJ2-5 | TRBV7-9 | . | . | 13 | CASSSPNRETQYF | TGTGCCAGCAGCTCTCCTAACCGAGAGACCCAGTACTTC
TRBJ2-5 | TRBV7-2 | . | . | 13 | CASSNSVEETQYF | TGTGCCAGCAGCAATTCTGTCGAGGAGACCCAGTACTTC
TRBJ1-6 | TRBV6-5 | . | . | 11 | CASGSVSPLHF | TGTGCCAGCGGATCGGTTTCACCCCTCCACTTT
TRBJ2-7 | TRBV27 | . | . | 13 | CASSSISSYEQYF | TGTGCCAGCAGTTCCATATCCTCCTACGAGCAGTACTTC
TRBJ1-2 | TRBV18 | . | . | 15 | CASSPGIRGSYGYTF | TGTGCCAGCTCACCGGGGATCAGGGGTAGCTATGGCTACACCTTC
TRBJ1-4 | TRBV28 | . | . | 15 | CASRLSTPGGEKLFF | TGTGCCAGCAGACTTTCTACACCCGGGGGGGAAAAACTGTTTTTT
TRBJ2-1 | TRBV28 | . | . | 13 | CASSFRLHNEQFF | TGTGCCAGCAGTTTTAGGCTGCACAATGAGCAGTTCTTC
TRBJ2-1 | TRBV11-3 | TRBD2 | . | 15 | CASSPPGLAGAEQFF | TGTGCCAGCAGCCCACCGGGACTAGCGGGAGCTGAGCAGTTCTTC
TRBJ2-7 | TRBV7-9 | TRBD2 | once | 13 | CASSPGGLYEQYF | TGTGCCAGCAGCCCGGGAGGCTTATACGAGCAGTACTTC
TRBJ2-1 | TRBV11-1 | TRBD2 | . | 13 | CASSLAAYNEQFF | TGTGCCAGCAGTCTAGCGGCCTACAATGAGCAGTTCTTC
TRBJ2-3 | TRBV29-1 | . | . | 12 | CSAYWGTDTQYF | TGCAGCGCCTACTGGGGCACAGATACGCAGTATTTT
TRBJ2-1 | TRBV7-9 | TRBD2 | few | 15 | CASSLAGGHYNEQFF | TGTGCCAGCAGCTTGGCGGGGGGTCACTACAATGAGCAGTTCTTC
TRBJ2-5 | TRBV28 | . | . | 13 | CASRKTAEETQYF | TGTGCCAGCAGAAAGACAGCGGAAGAGACCCAGTACTTC
TRBJ2-7 | TRBV7-2 | . | . | 13 | CASSRAVSYEQYF | TGTGCCAGCAGCCGAGCGGTCTCCTACGAGCAGTACTTC
TRBJ2-3 | TRBV7-2 | . | . | 13 | CASSLPSTDTQYF | TGTGCCAGCAGCTTACCGAGCACAGATACGCAGTATTTT
TRBJ2-1 | TRBV6-5 | . | . | 16 | CASSYRRDSLYNEQFF | TGTGCCAGCAGTTATCGGCGGGACAGCCTATACAATGAGCAGTTCTTC
TRBJ2-3 | TRBV29-1 | TRBD2 | . | 14 | CSVEKRDSTDTQYF | TGCAGCGTTGAAAAGCGGGACTCCACAGATACGCAGTATTTT
TRBJ1-1 | TRBV13 | . | few | 13 | CASTGQWGGGAFF | TGTGCCAGCACCGGACAGTGGGGGGGCGGAGCTTTCTTT
TRBJ1-6 | TRBV27 | . | . | 13 | CAMLVSTGSPLHF | TGTGCGATGTTAGTGAGTACGGGTTCACCCCTCCACTTT